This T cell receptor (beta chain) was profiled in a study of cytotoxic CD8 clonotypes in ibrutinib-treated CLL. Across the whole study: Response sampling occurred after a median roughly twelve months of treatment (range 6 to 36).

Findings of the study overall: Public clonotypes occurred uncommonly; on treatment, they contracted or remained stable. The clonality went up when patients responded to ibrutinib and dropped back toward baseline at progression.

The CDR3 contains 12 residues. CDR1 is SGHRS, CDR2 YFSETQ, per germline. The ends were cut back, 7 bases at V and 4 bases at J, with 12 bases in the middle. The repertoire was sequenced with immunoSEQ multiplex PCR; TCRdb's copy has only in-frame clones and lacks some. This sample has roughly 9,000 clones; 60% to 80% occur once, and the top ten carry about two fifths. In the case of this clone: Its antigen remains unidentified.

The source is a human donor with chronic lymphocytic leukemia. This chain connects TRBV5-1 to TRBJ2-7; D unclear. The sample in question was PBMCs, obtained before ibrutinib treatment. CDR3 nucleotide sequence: TGCGCCAGCTTTAATAAAGCTTACGAGCAGTACTTC. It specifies CASFNKAYEQYF.